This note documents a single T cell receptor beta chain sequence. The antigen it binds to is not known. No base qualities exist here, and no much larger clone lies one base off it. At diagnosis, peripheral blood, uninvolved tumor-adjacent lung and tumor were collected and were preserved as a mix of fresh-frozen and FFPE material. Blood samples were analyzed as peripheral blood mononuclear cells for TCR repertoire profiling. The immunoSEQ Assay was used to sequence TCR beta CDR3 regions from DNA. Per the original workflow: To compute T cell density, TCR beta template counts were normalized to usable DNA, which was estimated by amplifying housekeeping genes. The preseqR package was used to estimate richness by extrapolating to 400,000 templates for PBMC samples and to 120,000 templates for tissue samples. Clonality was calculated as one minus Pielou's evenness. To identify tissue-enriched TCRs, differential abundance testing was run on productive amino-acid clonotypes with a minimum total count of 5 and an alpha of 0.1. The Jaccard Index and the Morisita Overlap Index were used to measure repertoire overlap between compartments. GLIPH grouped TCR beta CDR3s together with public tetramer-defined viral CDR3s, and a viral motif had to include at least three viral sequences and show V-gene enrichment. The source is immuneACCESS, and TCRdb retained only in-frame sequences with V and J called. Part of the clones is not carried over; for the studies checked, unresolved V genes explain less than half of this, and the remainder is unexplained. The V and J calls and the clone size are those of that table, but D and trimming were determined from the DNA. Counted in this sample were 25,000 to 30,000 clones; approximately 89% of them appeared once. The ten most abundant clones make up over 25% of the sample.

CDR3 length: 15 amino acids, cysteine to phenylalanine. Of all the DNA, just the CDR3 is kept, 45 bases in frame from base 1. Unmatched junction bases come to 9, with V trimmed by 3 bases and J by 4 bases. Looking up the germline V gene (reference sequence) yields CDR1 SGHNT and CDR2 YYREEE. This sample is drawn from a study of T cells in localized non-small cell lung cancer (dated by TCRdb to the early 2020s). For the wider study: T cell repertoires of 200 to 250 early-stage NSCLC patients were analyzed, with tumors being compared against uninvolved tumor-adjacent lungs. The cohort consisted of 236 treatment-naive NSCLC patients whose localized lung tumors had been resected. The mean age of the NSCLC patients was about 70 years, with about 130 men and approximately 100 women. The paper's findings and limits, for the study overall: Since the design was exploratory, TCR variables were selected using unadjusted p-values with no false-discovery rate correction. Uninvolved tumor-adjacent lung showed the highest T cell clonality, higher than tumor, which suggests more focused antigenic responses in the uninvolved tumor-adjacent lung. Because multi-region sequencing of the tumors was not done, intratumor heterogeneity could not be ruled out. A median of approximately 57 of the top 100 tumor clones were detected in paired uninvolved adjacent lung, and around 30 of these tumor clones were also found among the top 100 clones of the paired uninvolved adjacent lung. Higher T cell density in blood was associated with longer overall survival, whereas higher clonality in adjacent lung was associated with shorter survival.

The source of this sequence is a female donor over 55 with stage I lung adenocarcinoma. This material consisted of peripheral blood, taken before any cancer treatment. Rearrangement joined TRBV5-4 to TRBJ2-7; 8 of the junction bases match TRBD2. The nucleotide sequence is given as TGTGCCAGCAGCTGGGGACTAGGGGGTGTATACGAGCAGTACTTC. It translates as CASSWGLGGVYEQYF.